A selection of T cell receptor beta chains follows, all from one sample in a study of regulatory T cells in long-lasting Graves disease. Each CDR3 protein is one row after TCRdb ran MiXCR on the multiplex PCR reads. This sample has a few hundred thousand distinct CDR3 sequences, with over 15% found just once. These data are also associated with another study on T cells in Graves' hyperthyroidism and ophthalmopathy.

This specimen was peripheral blood mononuclear cells (PBMCs), taken at new diagnosis, from a patient treated with antithyroid drugs. The origin of the receptors is a man aged 35 to 55 with Graves disease. The CDR3 runs from the conserved cysteine through the conserved F or W. The D gene is left open where the match is weak. Rows may omit the clone size; those that give it use once, few, many or a size class.

J | D | size | V | DNA | CDR3
TRBJ1-2 | NA | NA | TRBV18 | TGTGCCAGCGAAAACGCGGGGGGCGGCTACACCTTC | CASENAGGGYTF
TRBJ1-1 | TRBD1 | NA | TRBV2 | TGTGCCAGCAGCACCAGGGGGCTGAACACTGAAGCTTTCTTT | CASSTRGLNTEAFF
TRBJ1-2 | NA | NA | TRBV4-3 | TGCGCCAGCAGCCAAGATGTGGGGGGCGGGGGCTACACCTTC | CASSQDVGGGGYTF
TRBJ2-2 | NA | NA | TRBV4-1 | TGCGCCAGCAGCCAAGATGCCGGCCGTTTAAACACCGGGGAGCTGTTTTTT | CASSQDAGRLNTGELFF
TRBJ2-5 | NA | many | TRBV18 | TGTGCCAGCTCACCACGTGTCGGCACTACTACCCAAGAGACCCAGTACTTC | CASSPRVGTTTQETQYF
TRBJ2-3 | TRBD2 | many | TRBV12-3/TRBV12-4 | TGTGCCAGCAGCCCTGAGGGCGGGGGGACAGATACGCAGTATTTT | CASSPEGGGTDTQYF
TRBJ2-7 | NA | many | TRBV20-1 | TGCAGTGCAAACTCCCGACTGGGAGAGCAGTACTTC | CSANSRLGEQYF
TRBJ2-1 | NA | NA | TRBV28 | TGTGCCAGCAGTTACGTCCCCGAGAACAATGAGCAGTTCTTC | CASSYVPENNEQFF
TRBJ1-5 | NA | many | TRBV20-1 | TGCAGTGCCAGGCCCCTAGGAGGGGCCTTCAATCAGCCCCAGCATTTT | CSARPLGGAFNQPQHF
TRBJ1-3 | NA | NA | TRBV6-4 | TGTGCCAGCAGCCCGGACAACTCTGGAAACACCATATATTTT | CASSPDNSGNTIYF
TRBJ1-1 | TRBD1 | many | TRBV12-3/TRBV12-4 | TGTGCCAGCAGGCCACTTACCTTCAGGGGGCATCAAGCTTTCTTT | CASRPLTFRGHQAFF
TRBJ2-5 | TRBD1 | many | TRBV5-6 | TGTGCCAGCAGCTTATCAGGGGGAGAGACCCAGTACTTC | CASSLSGGETQYF
TRBJ2-3 | TRBD2 | many | TRBV7-9 | TGTGCCAGCAGCTCACGACTAGCGTCCGGAGATACGCAGTATTTT | CASSSRLASGDTQYF
TRBJ2-5 | TRBD2 | many | TRBV20-1 | TGCAGTGCTCTCGGTACTAGCGGGGGGTTAGAGACCCAGTACTTC | CSALGTSGGLETQYF
TRBJ2-1 | TRBD1 | many | TRBV20-1 | TGCAGTGCTGGGCAGGGGGCATCCTACAATGAGCAGTTCTTC | CSAGQGASYNEQFF
TRBJ1-4 | NA | many | TRBV3-1 | TGTGCCAGCAGCCAAGACTTGTGGACTAATGAAAAACTGTTTTTT | CASSQDLWTNEKLFF
TRBJ2-4 | NA | few | TRBV4-1 | TGCGCCAGCAGCCCGAGGACGCTCCTAGCCAAAAACATTCAGTACTTC | CASSPRTLLAKNIQYF
TRBJ1-1 | NA | few | TRBV10-3 | TGTGCCACCAGATTGGAGCTGGGGGGCACTGAAGCTTTCTTT | CATRLELGGTEAFF
TRBJ2-1 | NA | NA | TRBV20-1 | TGCAGTGCTCGGGCGCATGAGCAGTTCTTC | CSARAHEQFF
TRBJ2-7 | NA | many | TRBV5-1 | TGCGCCAGCAGCCTGGCCGGGACGGTATCCTACGAGCAGTACTTC | CASSLAGTVSYEQYF
TRBJ1-1 | NA | many | TRBV28 | TGTGCCAGCAATAGCCCTGGGACGAACACTGAAGCTTTCTTT | CASNSPGTNTEAFF
TRBJ1-2 | NA | NA | TRBV5-1 | TGCGCCAGCAGCTTGGAAGGCGCGGTCCATGGCTACACCTTC | CASSLEGAVHGYTF
TRBJ2-7 | TRBD1 | few | TRBV5-4 | TGTGCCAGCAGCGTCGACAGGGGCGCCTACGAGCAGTACTTC | CASSVDRGAYEQYF
TRBJ1-1 | NA | many | TRBV12-5 | TGTGCTAGTGGGCGAACCCAGGCCTTCACTGAAGCTTTCTTT | CASGRTQAFTEAFF
TRBJ2-2 | NA | NA | TRBV6-6 | TGTGCCAGCAGTTACTCGTTGGGAACCGGGGAGCTGTTTTTT | CASSYSLGTGELFF
TRBJ1-2 | TRBD1 | many | TRBV28 | TGTGCCAGCAAACTCCGGACAGGGGGCGGTGGCTACACCTTC | CASKLRTGGGGYTF
TRBJ2-6 | TRBD1 | NA | TRBV19 | TGTGCCAGTAGTAGAGAACGGGACAGGCTTATCCCTGGGGCCAACGTCCTGACTTTC | CASSRERDRLIPGANVLTF
TRBJ2-7 | NA | NA | TRBV20-1 | TGCAGTGCTAGGTCGGACCGTCAGGAGCAGTACTTC | CSARSDRQEQYF
TRBJ2-5 | NA | many | TRBV18 | TGTGCCAGCTCACCATCGGCGGGACTTACCTTCCAAGAGACCCAGTACTTC | CASSPSAGLTFQETQYF
TRBJ2-7 | NA | few | TRBV5-4 | TGTGCCAGCAGCAAGGACTTCGCCTCCTACGAGCAGTACTTC | CASSKDFASYEQYF
TRBJ1-1 | NA | many | TRBV27 | TGTGCCAGCGGGGGGGATCCTGGAGCGAACACTGAAGCTTTCTTT | CASGGDPGANTEAFF
TRBJ2-7 | TRBD2 | NA | TRBV6-5 | TGTGCCAGCAGTTCCTCGACTAGCGGGGCCTCCTACGAGCAGTACTTC | CASSSSTSGASYEQYF
TRBJ2-5 | NA | many | TRBV12-3/TRBV12-4 | TGTGCCAGCAGTTTCCGGGACGTACAAGAGACCCAGTACTTC | CASSFRDVQETQYF
TRBJ1-2 | NA | many | TRBV3-1 | TGTGCCAGCAGCCAGAGGTGGGGCACCTCCTATGGCTACACCTTC | CASSQRWGTSYGYTF
TRBJ2-5 | NA | many | TRBV7-9 | TGTGCCAGCAGCTTAGGGGACATACGAGAGACCCAGTACTTC | CASSLGDIRETQYF
TRBJ2-2 | NA | NA | TRBV28 | TGTGCCACGAGGGGGCTGGGGGGCACCGGGGAGCTGTTTTTT | CATRGLGGTGELFF
TRBJ2-3 | NA | NA | TRBV6-1 | TGTGCCAGCAGGCAGGGGGGCGGGGATACGCAGTATTTT | CASRQGGGDTQYF
TRBJ2-5 | NA | few | TRBV6-2/TRBV6-3 | TGTGCCAGCAGGGACAGTTCAATAGAGACCCAGTACTTC | CASRDSSIETQYF